The entry below gives a single TCR beta chain sequence along with its context. Its antigen is as yet unknown. V was cut by 7 bases and J by 2 bases, with 13 bases left in between. The CDR3 loop spans 14 amino acids. The germline V gene encodes CDR1 MNHEY and CDR2 SMNVEV (reference sequence). This entry is derived from a study of lymphopenia after photon versus proton radiotherapy. The protocol was immunoSEQ multiplex PCR, while the TCRdb copy is restricted to in-frame clones and leaves out a portion. The table has around 62,000 clones, 70% to 85% seen once. Points from the study as a whole: Better survival with proton therapy was suggested as possible, not demonstrated.

The V call is TRBV27, the J call TRBJ2-3; a weak D match, TRBD2 (7 bases). Specimen: peripheral blood, collected from a patient treated with proton-based radiotherapy. The TCR was taken from a man in his fifties or sixties with pancreatic cancer. This CDR3 is CASTPRGATDTQYF. CDR3 nucleotides: TGTGCCAGCACCCCCCGGGGGGCCACAGATACGCAGTATTTT.